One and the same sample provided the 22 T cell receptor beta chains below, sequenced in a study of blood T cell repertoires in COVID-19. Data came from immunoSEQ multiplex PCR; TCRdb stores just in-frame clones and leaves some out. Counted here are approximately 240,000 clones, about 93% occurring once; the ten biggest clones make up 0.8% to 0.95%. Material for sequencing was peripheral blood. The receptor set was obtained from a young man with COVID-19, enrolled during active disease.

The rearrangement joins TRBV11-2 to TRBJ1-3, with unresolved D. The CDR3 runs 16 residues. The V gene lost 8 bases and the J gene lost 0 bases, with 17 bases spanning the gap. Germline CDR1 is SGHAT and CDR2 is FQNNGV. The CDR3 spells CASQGGYTISGNTIYF. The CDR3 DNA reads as TGTGCCAGCCAAGGCGGGTACACCATCTCTGGAAACACCATATATTTT.

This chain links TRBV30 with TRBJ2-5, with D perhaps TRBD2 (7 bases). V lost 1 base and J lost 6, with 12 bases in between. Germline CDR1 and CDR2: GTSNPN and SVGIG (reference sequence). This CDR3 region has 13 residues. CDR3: CAWSEGGRKTQYF. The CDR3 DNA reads TGTGCCTGGAGTGAGGGGGGGCGGAAGACCCAGTACTTC.

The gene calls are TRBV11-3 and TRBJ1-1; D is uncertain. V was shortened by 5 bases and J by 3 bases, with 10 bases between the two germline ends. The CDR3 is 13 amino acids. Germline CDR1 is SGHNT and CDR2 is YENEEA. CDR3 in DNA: TGTGCCAGCAGCCCAGCCGGGGACACTGAAGCTTTCTTT. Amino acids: CASSPAGDTEAFF.

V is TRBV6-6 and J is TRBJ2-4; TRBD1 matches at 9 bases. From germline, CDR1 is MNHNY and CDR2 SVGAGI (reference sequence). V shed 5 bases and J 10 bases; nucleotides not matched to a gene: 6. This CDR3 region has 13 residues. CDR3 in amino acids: CASSAVGQGIQYF. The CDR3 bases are TGTGCCAGCAGTGCTGTTGGACAGGGGATTCAGTACTTC.

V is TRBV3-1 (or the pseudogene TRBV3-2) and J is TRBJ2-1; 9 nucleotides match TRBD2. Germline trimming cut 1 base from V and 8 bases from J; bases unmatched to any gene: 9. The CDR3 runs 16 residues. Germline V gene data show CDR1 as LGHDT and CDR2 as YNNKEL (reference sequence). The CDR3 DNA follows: TGTGCCAGCAGCCAAGGGTCTAGCGGGGCCCGGGATGAGCAGTTCTTC. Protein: CASSQGSSGARDEQFF.

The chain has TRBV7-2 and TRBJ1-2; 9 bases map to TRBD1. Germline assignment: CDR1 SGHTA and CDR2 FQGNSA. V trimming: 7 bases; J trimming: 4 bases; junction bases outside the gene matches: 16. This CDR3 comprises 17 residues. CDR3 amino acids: CASTRWEQGAFRYGYTF. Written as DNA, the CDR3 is TGTGCCAGCACCCGCTGGGAACAGGGGGCTTTTCGCTATGGCTACACCTTC.

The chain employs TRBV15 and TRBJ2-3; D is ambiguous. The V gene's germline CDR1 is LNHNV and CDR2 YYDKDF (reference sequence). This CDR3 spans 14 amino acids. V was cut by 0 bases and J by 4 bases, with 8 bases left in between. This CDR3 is CATSRDRGSDTQYF. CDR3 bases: TGTGCCACCAGCAGAGATCGCGGATCAGATACGCAGTATTTT.

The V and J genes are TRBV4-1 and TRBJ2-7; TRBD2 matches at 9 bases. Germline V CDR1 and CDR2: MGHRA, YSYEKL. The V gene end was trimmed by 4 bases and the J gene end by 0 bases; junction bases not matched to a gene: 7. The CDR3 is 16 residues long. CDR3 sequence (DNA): TGCGCCAGCAGCCCCTTTCTAGCGGGGAGCTCCTACGAGCAGTACTTC. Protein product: CASSPFLAGSSYEQYF.

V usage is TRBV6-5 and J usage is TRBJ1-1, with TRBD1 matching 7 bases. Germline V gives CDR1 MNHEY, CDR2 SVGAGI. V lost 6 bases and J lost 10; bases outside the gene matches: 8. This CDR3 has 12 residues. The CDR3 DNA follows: TGTGCCAGCAGCAAGACAGGGACAGCAGCTTTCTTT. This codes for CASSKTGTAAFF.

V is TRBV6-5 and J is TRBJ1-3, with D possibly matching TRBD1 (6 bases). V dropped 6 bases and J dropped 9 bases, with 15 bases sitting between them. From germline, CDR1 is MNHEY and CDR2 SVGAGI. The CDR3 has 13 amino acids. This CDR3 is CASRKDSFTTIYF. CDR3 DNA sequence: TGTGCCAGCAGGAAGGACAGTTTTACCACCATATATTTT.

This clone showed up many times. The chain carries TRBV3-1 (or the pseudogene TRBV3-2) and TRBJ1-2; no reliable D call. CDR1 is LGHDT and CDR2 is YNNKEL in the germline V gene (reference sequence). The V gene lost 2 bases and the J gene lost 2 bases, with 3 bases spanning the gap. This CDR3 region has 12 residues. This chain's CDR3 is CASSQLNYGYTF. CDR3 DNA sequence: TGTGCCAGCAGCCAATTAAACTATGGCTACACCTTC.

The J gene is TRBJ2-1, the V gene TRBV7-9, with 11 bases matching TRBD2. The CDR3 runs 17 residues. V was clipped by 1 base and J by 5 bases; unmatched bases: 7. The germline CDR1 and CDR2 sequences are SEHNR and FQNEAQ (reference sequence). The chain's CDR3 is CASSLEASGGIDNEQFF. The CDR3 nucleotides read TGTGCCAGCAGCTTAGAGGCTAGCGGGGGGATCGACAATGAGCAGTTCTTC. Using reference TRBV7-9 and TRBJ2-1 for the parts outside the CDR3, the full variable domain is DTGVSQNPRHKITKRGQNVTFRCDPISEHNRLYWYRQTLGQGPEFLTYFQNEAQLEKSRLLSDRFSAERPKGSFSTLEIQRTEQGDSAMYLCASSLEASGGIDNEQFFGPGTRLTVL.

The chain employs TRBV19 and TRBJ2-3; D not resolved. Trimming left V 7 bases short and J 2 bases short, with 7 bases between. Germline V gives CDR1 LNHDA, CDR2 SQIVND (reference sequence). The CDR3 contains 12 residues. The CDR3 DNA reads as TGTGCCAGTACCGCGGACACAGATACGCAGTATTTT. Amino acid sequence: CASTADTDTQYF.

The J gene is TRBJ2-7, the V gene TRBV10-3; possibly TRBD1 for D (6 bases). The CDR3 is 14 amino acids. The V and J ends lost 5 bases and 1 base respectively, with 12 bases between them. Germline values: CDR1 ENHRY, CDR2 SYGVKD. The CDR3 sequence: CAISRTAFSYEQYF. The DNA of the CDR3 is TGTGCCATCAGTCGGACAGCTTTTTCCTACGAGCAGTACTTC.

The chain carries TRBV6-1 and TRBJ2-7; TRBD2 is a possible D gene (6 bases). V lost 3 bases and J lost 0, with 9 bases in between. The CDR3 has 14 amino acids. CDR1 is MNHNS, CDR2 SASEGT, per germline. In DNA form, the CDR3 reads TGTGCCAGCAGTGAGTGGAGGGTCTCCTACGAGCAGTACTTC. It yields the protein CASSEWRVSYEQYF.

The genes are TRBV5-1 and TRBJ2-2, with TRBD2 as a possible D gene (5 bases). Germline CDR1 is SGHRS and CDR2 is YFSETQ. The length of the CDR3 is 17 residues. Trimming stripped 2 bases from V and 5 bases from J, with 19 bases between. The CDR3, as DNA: TGCGCCAGCAGCTTTAAATTTAGCGTCCCGGGGACCGGGGAGCTGTTTTTT. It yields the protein CASSFKFSVPGTGELFF.

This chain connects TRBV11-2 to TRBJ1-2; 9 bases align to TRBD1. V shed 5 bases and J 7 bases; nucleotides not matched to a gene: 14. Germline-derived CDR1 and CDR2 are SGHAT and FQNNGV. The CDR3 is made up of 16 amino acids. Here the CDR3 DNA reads TGTGCCAGCAGCAGCTCAGGGGTAACAGGGGGCGGTGGCTACACCTTC. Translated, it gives CASSSSGVTGGGGYTF.

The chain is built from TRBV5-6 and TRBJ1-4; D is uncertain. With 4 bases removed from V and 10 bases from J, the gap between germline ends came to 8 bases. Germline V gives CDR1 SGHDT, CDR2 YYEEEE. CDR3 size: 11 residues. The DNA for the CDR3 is TGTGCCAGCAGCAAAGCGGCAAAACTGTTTTTT. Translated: CASSKAAKLFF.

The DNA of the CDR3 is TGTGCCATCGGACAGGGAGGAAATCAGCCCCAGCATTTT. This codes for CAIGQGGNQPQHF. V is TRBV10-3 and J is TRBJ1-5; 8 bases are shared with TRBD1. The CDR3 loop spans 13 amino acids. Germline values: CDR1 ENHRY, CDR2 SYGVKD. Trimming at V came to 8 bases and at J to 4 bases, leaving 4 bases not matched to a gene.

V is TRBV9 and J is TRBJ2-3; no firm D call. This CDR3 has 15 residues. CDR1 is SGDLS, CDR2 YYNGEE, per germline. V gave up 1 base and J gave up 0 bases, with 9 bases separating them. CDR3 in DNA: TGTGCCAGCAGCGTAACTACCCAGAGCACAGATACGCAGTATTTT. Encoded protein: CASSVTTQSTDTQYF.

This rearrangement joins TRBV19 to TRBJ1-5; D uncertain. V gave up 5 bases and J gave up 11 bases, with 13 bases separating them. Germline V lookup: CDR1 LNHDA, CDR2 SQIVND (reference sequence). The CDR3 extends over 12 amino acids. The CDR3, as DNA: TGTGCCAGTAGTTACGTTAAAGAGGCCCAGCATTTT. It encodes CASSYVKEAQHF.

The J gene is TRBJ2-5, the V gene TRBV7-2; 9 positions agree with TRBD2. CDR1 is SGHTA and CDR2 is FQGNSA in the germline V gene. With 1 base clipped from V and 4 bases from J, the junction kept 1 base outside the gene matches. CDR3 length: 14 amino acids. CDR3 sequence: CASSLGGGAETQYF. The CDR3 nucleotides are TGTGCCAGCAGCTTAGGCGGGGGGGCAGAGACCCAGTACTTC.